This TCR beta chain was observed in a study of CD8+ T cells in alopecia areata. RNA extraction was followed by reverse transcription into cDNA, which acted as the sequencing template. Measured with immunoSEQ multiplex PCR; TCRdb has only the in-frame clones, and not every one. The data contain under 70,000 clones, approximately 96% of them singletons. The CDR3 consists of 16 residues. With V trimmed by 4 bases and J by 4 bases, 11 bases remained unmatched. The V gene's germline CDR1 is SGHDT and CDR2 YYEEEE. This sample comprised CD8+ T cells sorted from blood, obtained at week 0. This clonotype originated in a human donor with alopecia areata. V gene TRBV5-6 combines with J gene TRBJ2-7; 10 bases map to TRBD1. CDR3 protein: CASSPTMGQGKYEQYF. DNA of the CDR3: TGTGCCAGCAGCCCGACGATGGGACAGGGGAAGTACGAGCAGTACTTC.